The rows below give T cell receptor beta chains drawn from one sample of a study of blood T cell repertoires in COVID-19. Only in-frame clones appear in the TCRdb table, and some are missing; sequencing was by immunoSEQ multiplex PCR. This table holds 150,000 to 200,000 clones, 70% to 85% found once. The sample consisted of PBMCs or T cells enriched from blood (not recorded which). Source of these receptors: a woman aged 55-70 years with acute COVID-19. The CDR3 runs from the conserved cysteine through the conserved F or W. The D gene is left open where the match is weak. Rows give clone size only sometimes, using once, few, many, or a class for an expanded clone.

d_gene,v_gene,abundance,j_gene,CDR3aa,CDR3nt
TRBD1,TRBV18,once,TRBJ1-5,CASSPGQGPNQPQHF,TGTGCCAGCTCACCCGGACAGGGACCGAATCAGCCCCAGCATTTT
TRBD2,TRBV4-3,-,TRBJ2-2,CASSQSGGRTGELFF,TGCGCCAGCAGCCAGAGCGGGGGAAGGACCGGGGAGCTGTTTTTT
-,TRBV9,-,TRBJ2-1,CASSVSRGKRFF,TGTGCCAGCAGCGTAAGCCGGGGGAAACGGTTCTTC
-,TRBV6-5,-,TRBJ1-6,CASSYQTANSPLHF,TGTGCCAGCAGTTACCAGACAGCTAATTCACCCCTCCACTTT
TRBD1,TRBV19,-,TRBJ2-7,CASSTPGGGRYEQYF,TGTGCCAGTAGTACCCCAGGGGGCGGGCGGTACGAGCAGTACTTC
-,TRBV5-1,-,TRBJ2-3,CASSEGSSTDTQYF,TGCGCCAGCAGCGAGGGTTCTAGCACAGATACGCAGTATTTT
-,TRBV12-3/TRBV12-4,-,TRBJ1-3,CASSLTRNTIYF,TGTGCCAGCAGTTTGACAAGAAACACCATATATTTT
-,TRBV28,-,TRBJ1-6,CASSLWSSLHF,TGTGCCAGCAGTTTATGGTCGTCCCTCCACTTT
TRBD1,TRBV15,-,TRBJ1-2,CATSSYRGPRYGYTF,TGTGCCACCAGCAGTTACAGGGGGCCGCGCTATGGCTACACCTTC
-,TRBV5-1,-,TRBJ2-1,CASSPGMVGEQFF,TGCGCCAGCAGCCCAGGCATGGTAGGTGAGCAGTTCTTC
-,TRBV5-5,-,TRBJ2-3,CASSLEQGIDTQYF,TGTGCCAGCAGCTTGGAGCAGGGGATAGATACGCAGTATTTT
TRBD1,TRBV27,-,TRBJ1-4,CASTRQGRKDEKLFF,TGTGCCAGCACCAGACAGGGCAGAAAAGATGAAAAACTGTTTTTT
TRBD2,TRBV24-1,-,TRBJ2-4,CATSEGGLAGANIQYF,TGTGCCACCAGTGAAGGGGGACTAGCGGGAGCCAACATTCAGTACTTC
TRBD2,TRBV7-2,-,TRBJ2-1,CASSLVAGDGEQFF,TGTGCCAGCAGCTTAGTAGCGGGGGACGGCGAGCAGTTCTTC
TRBD1,TRBV24-1,-,TRBJ2-3,CATSGGGAHTQYF,TGTGCCACCAGTGGAGGGGGCGCGCATACGCAGTATTTT
-,TRBV19,-,TRBJ1-6,CASSILRAEGNSPLHF,TGTGCCAGTAGTATCCTGAGGGCAGAAGGTAATTCACCCCTCCACTTT
-,TRBV20-1,-,TRBJ1-6,CSASDRRADSPLHF,TGCAGTGCGAGTGACAGACGAGCGGATTCACCCCTCCACTTT
-,TRBV29-1,-,TRBJ1-1,CSVEPKLNTEAFF,TGCAGCGTTGAGCCTAAATTGAACACTGAAGCTTTCTTT
TRBD1,TRBV6-5,many,TRBJ1-2,CASRFTGTAYGYTF,TGTGCCAGCAGATTTACCGGGACAGCCTATGGCTACACCTTC
-,TRBV6-5,-,TRBJ2-2,CASSYSTNSNGELFF,TGTGCCAGCAGTTACTCGACTAATTCTAACGGGGAGCTGTTTTTT
-,TRBV11-2,-,TRBJ2-4,CASSPAGAGKNIQYF,TGTGCCAGCAGCCCTGCAGGGGCTGGCAAAAACATTCAGTACTTC
-,TRBV18,-,TRBJ1-5,CASSQGSQPQHF,TGTGCCAGCTCTCAGGGAAGTCAGCCCCAGCATTTT
-,TRBV24-1,-,TRBJ2-2,CATSTYLDTGELFF,TGTGCCACCAGTACCTATTTGGACACCGGGGAGCTGTTTTTT
TRBD1,TRBV28,-,TRBJ1-6,CASITGDSPLHF,TGTGCCAGCATCACAGGGGATTCACCCCTCCACTTT
TRBD1,TRBV7-2,-,TRBJ1-2,CASSDRASDGYTF,TGTGCCAGCAGCGACAGGGCTTCCGATGGCTACACCTTC
TRBD1,TRBV5-4,-,TRBJ1-6,CASSSGTGGNSPLHF,TGTGCCAGCAGCTCAGGGACAGGTGGGAATTCACCCCTCCACTTT
-,TRBV28,-,TRBJ1-5,CASSSRQYFQPQHF,TGTGCCAGCAGCTCAAGACAGTACTTTCAGCCCCAGCATTTT
-,TRBV3-1/TRBV3-2,-,TRBJ2-3,CASSQDTKRATDTQYF,TGTGCCAGCAGCCAAGATACGAAGCGAGCCACAGATACGCAGTATTTT
-,TRBV12-5,-,TRBJ2-3,CASGLTLDTQYF,TGTGCTAGTGGCCTGACACTAGATACGCAGTATTTT
-,TRBV5-1,-,TRBJ2-1,CASSLASVSSYNEQFF,TGCGCCAGCAGCTTGGCTTCGGTGAGCTCCTACAATGAGCAGTTCTTC
-,TRBV19,-,TRBJ1-6,CASSINWAAGENSPLHF,TGTGCCAGTAGTATAAATTGGGCGGCAGGGGAAAATTCACCCCTCCACTTT
-,TRBV5-6,once,TRBJ2-1,CASSLPGLTGYNEQFF,TGTGCCAGCAGCCTACCCGGCCTTACGGGGTACAATGAGCAGTTCTTC
TRBD1,TRBV18,-,TRBJ2-4,CASSPSTGAAKNIQYF,TGTGCCAGCTCACCGAGCACAGGGGCAGCCAAAAACATTCAGTACTTC
-,TRBV20-1,once,TRBJ1-2,CSARAVVGYTF,TGCAGTGCTAGGGCGGTTGTGGGCTACACCTTC
TRBD2,TRBV5-3,-,TRBJ2-1,CARSLVAGYEQFF,TGTGCCAGAAGCTTGGTAGCGGGATATGAGCAGTTCTTC
TRBD1,TRBV29-1,-,TRBJ1-2,CSVEEHRGYGYTF,TGCAGCGTTGAAGAACACAGGGGGTATGGCTACACCTTC
-,TRBV28,-,TRBJ1-1,CASSAPNRDTEAFF,TGTGCCAGCAGTGCCCCGAACCGGGACACTGAAGCTTTCTTT
-,TRBV9,-,TRBJ1-2,CASSVEPGDYGYTF,TGTGCCAGCAGCGTAGAGCCAGGGGACTATGGCTACACCTTC
-,TRBV29-1,-,TRBJ1-3,CSVVRGSGNTIYF,TGCAGCGTTGTCCGGGGCTCTGGAAACACCATATATTTT
TRBD1,TRBV4-3,-,TRBJ1-1,CASSQADRGTEAFF,TGCGCCAGCAGCCAGGCGGACAGGGGGACTGAAGCTTTCTTT